This passage covers 18 T cell receptor beta chains from one sample sequenced in a study of T cells after yellow fever vaccination. TCRdb fed the 5' RACE reads into MiXCR, producing one record per CDR3 protein. This table has 500,000 to 650,000 distinct CDR3 sequences, more than 9% appearing once. Sample: PBMCs, taken on the day of the yellow fever booster vaccination. The source is a man in his thirties or forties who received the YFV17D yellow fever vaccine.

The chain is built from TRBV11-3 and TRBJ2-1; 7 nucleotides align to TRBD2. The CDR3 loop spans 17 amino acids. Germline CDR1 SGHNT, CDR2 YENEEA. V dropped 1 base and J dropped 0; count of bases not matched to a gene: 6. CDR3 DNA sequence: TGTGCCAGCAGCTTAGGGCGCGGGAGTGGCTCCTACAATGAGCAGTTCTTC. It encodes CASSLGRGSGSYNEQFF.

J is TRBJ2-2 and V is TRBV20-1; no firm D call. This CDR3 spans 11 amino acids. Germline values: CDR1 DFQATT, CDR2 SNEGSKA (reference sequence). V was trimmed by 6 bases and J by 3 bases, leaving 5 bases between them. The CDR3 bases are TGCAGTGCAAAGGACACCGGGGAGCTGTTTTTT. Translated, it gives CSAKDTGELFF.

This clonotype was seen a few times. The chain employs TRBV27 and TRBJ2-1; 9 positions agree with TRBD2. In germline, CDR1 is MNHEY, CDR2 SMNVEV (reference sequence). This CDR3 contains 15 residues. Trimming at V came to 3 bases and at J to 9 bases, leaving 9 bases not matched to a gene. CDR3 bases: TGTGCCAGCAGTTTCCAAGCGGGAGGCCTGGGTGAGCAGTTCTTC. Protein: CASSFQAGGLGEQFF.

This clonotype was seen only a few times. This rearrangement joins TRBV12-3 or TRBV12-4 to TRBJ2-3, with TRBD2 as a possible D gene (6 bases). Deletions cut 5 bases from V and 11 bases from J, with 20 bases between. The CDR3 sequence is 14 residues long. The CDR3 spells CASSLTGDLGRQYF. The CDR3 DNA follows: TGTGCCAGCAGTCTAACGGGGGACCTCGGAAGGCAGTATTTT.

This clonotype turned up a few times. V gene TRBV7-2 combines with J gene TRBJ2-2, with 7 bases lining up with TRBD2. V lost 4 bases to trimming and J lost 5 bases; unmatched junction nucleotides: 10. The CDR3 contains 16 residues. Germline V gene lookup returns CDR1 SGHTA and CDR2 FQGNSA. In nucleotides, the CDR3 is TGTGCCAGCAGCTCGAGGGCTAGCGGTAGAACCGGGGAGCTGTTTTTT. Its translation: CASSSRASGRTGELFF.

J is TRBJ2-5 and V is TRBV29-1; 12 nucleotides line up with TRBD2. V trimming: 4 bases; J trimming: 2 bases; junction bases outside the gene matches: 5. This CDR3 comprises 15 residues. Germline lookup yields CDR1 SQVTM and CDR2 ANQGSEA. CDR3 loop: CSVAWTSGVQETQYF. The CDR3 coding sequence is TGCAGCGTTGCCTGGACTAGCGGGGTACAAGAGACCCAGTACTTC.

In its sample, this clonotype was seen a few times. The chain joins TRBV7-2 to TRBJ2-1; TRBD2 might be the D (5 bases). The germline V and J ends were trimmed by 0 bases and 7 bases, with 19 bases remaining between them. There are 17 residues in the CDR3. Germline values: CDR1 SGHTA, CDR2 FQGNSA. This CDR3 reads CASSLALGLKASNEQFF. CDR3 bases: TGTGCCAGCAGCTTAGCGTTAGGACTGAAGGCTTCTAATGAGCAGTTCTTC. The variable domain in full, with the rest retrieved from reference TRBV7-2 and TRBJ2-1, is GAGVSQSPSNKVTEKGKDVELRCDPISGHTALYWYRQSLGQGLEFLIYFQGNSAPDKSGLPSDRFSAERTGGSVSTLTIQRTQQEDSAVYLCASSLALGLKASNEQFFGPGTRLTVL.

This clonotype was recorded at least ten times. This chain uses TRBV7-2 with TRBJ2-2, with D hard to call. CDR3 size: 14 residues. Trimming took off 3 bases at V and 3 bases at J, with 8 bases between the two ends. CDR1 and CDR2 from the germline V gene are SGHTA and FQGNSA. The chain's CDR3 is CASSLVRYTGELFF. For the CDR3, the DNA is TGTGCCAGCAGCTTGGTCAGGTACACCGGGGAGCTGTTTTTT.

CDR3 nucleotide sequence: TGTGCCAGCTATACAGGGGGCGGGTACGAGCAGTACTTC. Translation gives CASYTGGGYEQYF. The V call is TRBV12-3 or TRBV12-4, the J call TRBJ2-7; 9 bases line up with TRBD1. CDR3 length: 13 amino acids. Unmatched junction bases numbered 6, after V lost 8 bases and J lost 4 bases.

This clonotype has only a few counts. The chain carries TRBV27 and TRBJ2-3, with 12 bases aligning to TRBD2. Trimming cost V 3 bases and J 4 bases; bases outside gene matches: 5. CDR3 length equals 16 residues. Germline loops: CDR1 MNHEY, CDR2 SMNVEV (reference sequence). CDR3 bases: TGTGCCAGCAGTTTCCGGACTAGCGGGAAAGCAGATACGCAGTATTTT. This sequence encodes CASSFRTSGKADTQYF.

This clonotype appeared a single time. The chain recombines TRBV29-1 with TRBJ2-3; D is unclear. The CDR3 runs 14 residues. Per the germline V gene, CDR1 is SQVTM and CDR2 is ANQGSEA. V lost 4 bases to trimming and J lost 1 base, with 12 bases between them. The CDR3 loop reads CSVGQSDRTDTQYF. In DNA form, the CDR3 reads TGCAGCGTTGGGCAAAGCGACCGCACAGATACGCAGTATTTT.

This clonotype was counted only a few times. The chain uses TRBV6-1 and TRBJ2-3, with TRBD2 matching 10 bases. Losses at the gene ends were 7 bases for V and 0 bases for J; bases not matched to a gene: 4. Germline assignment: CDR1 MNHNS and CDR2 SASEGT. This CDR3 region has 15 residues. This CDR3 is CASTGLATSTDTQYF. CDR3 bases: TGTGCCAGCACGGGACTAGCGACTAGCACAGATACGCAGTATTTT.

The CDR3 DNA sequence: TGTGCCAGCAACCAATTTAGCGGGAGTCACACAGATACGCAGTATTTT. The encoded protein is CASNQFSGSHTDTQYF. The chain carries TRBV5-5 and TRBJ2-3, with 9 bases matching TRBD2. This CDR3 region has 16 residues. The V gene's germline CDR1 is SGHKS and CDR2 YYEKEE (reference sequence). The V segment lost 6 bases and the J segment 2 bases; nucleotides outside the gene matches: 10.

The chain links TRBV18 to TRBJ1-2; 10 bases map to TRBD1. The ends lost 4 bases at V and 4 bases at J; junction bases unmatched: 6. CDR1 and CDR2 from the germline V gene are KGHSH and LQKENI. The CDR3 is made up of 15 amino acids. The CDR3 spells CASSLGQGDGYGYTF. DNA for the CDR3: TGTGCCAGCTCACTAGGACAGGGGGACGGCTATGGCTACACCTTC.

This clonotype was observed a handful of times. V is TRBV12-3 or TRBV12-4 and J is TRBJ2-1; TRBD2 might be the D (5 bases). This CDR3 has 14 residues. V was clipped by 3 bases and J by 0 bases, with 6 bases between them. The CDR3 loop is CASSLRASYNEQFF. In nucleotides, the CDR3 is TGTGCCAGCAGTTTGAGGGCCTCCTACAATGAGCAGTTCTTC.

This clonotype showed up many times. This chain links TRBV5-5 with TRBJ2-7; D call uncertain. The CDR3 runs 12 residues. V shed 2 bases and J shed 6 bases, with 9 bases lying between them. The germline CDR1 and CDR2 sequences are SGHKS and YYEKEE (reference sequence). The CDR3 coding sequence is TGTGCCAGCAGCTTTCTTCAGCCCGAGCAGTACTTC. Translated, it gives CASSFLQPEQYF.

The chain joins TRBV30 to TRBJ2-7, with TRBD1 matching over 10 bases. The CDR3 contains 15 residues. CDR1 is GTSNPN and CDR2 is SVGIG in the germline V gene (reference sequence). Losses at the gene ends were 3 bases for V and 6 bases for J; bases not matched to a gene: 11. The CDR3 bases are TGTGCCTGGAGAGCCCTCCCGGGACAGGGGATCGAGCAGTACTTC. As protein: CAWRALPGQGIEQYF.

This clonotype was detected many times. The chain has TRBV20-1 and TRBJ2-7, with TRBD1 as a possible D gene (5 bases). CDR3 length equals 13 residues. Germline CDR1 reads DFQATT; CDR2 reads SNEGSKA (reference sequence). The germline V and J ends were trimmed by 5 bases and 6 bases, with 17 bases remaining between them. This CDR3 reads CSAGRTSGSEQYF. Written as DNA, the CDR3 is TGCAGTGCTGGCCGGACATCCGGGTCCGAGCAGTACTTC.